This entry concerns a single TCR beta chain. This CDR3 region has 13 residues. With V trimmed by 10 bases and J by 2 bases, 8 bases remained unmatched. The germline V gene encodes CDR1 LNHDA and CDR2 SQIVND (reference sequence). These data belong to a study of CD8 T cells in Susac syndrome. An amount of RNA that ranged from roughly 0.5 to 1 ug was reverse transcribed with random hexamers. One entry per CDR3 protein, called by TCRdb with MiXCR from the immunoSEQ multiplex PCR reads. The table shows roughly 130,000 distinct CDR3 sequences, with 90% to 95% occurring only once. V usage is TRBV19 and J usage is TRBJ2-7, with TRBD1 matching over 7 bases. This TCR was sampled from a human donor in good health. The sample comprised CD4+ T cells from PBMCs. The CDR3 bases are TGTGCCACCTCCGACAGGGACCCCTACGAGCAGTACTTC. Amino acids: CATSDRDPYEQYF. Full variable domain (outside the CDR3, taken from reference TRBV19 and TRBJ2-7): DGGITQSPKYLFRKEGQNVTLSCEQNLNHDAMYWYRQDPGQGLRLIYYSQIVNDFQKGDIAEGYSVSREKKESFPLTVTSAQKNPTAFYLCATSDRDPYEQYFGPGTRLTVT.